This TCR beta chain was profiled in a study of blood T cell repertoires in COVID-19. The wider study: COVID-19 samples, acute and convalescent, were from the United States, Italy and Spain. T cells, B-cell-depleted T cells, or PBMCs supplied cDNA or gDNA.

Original handling: Reference gene primer amplification in the assay estimated nucleated cell counts. The repertoire was sequenced with immunoSEQ multiplex PCR; TCRdb's copy has only in-frame clones and lacks some. That table gives V, J and clone size, and the DNA gave D and trimming. Found here are 150,000 to 200,000 clones, 75% to 90% of them singletons; the top ten hold 2.5% to 3.5%. The CDR3 contains 15 residues. CDR1 is KGHDR and CDR2 is SFDVKD in the germline V gene. Trimming stripped 9 bases from V and 4 bases from J, with 18 bases between. The receptor comes from a woman aged 60-70 years with acute or convalescent COVID-19. The rearrangement uses TRBV24-1 and TRBJ1-5, with D tentatively TRBD1 (5 bases). The specimen was peripheral blood. The CDR3 coding sequence is TGTGCCACCTCCCCCGGGACGGGGGTAAATCAGCCCCAGCATTTT. It encodes CATSPGTGVNQPQHF.